These T cell receptor beta chains were read from a single sample in a study of PD-1 blockade in mismatch repair-deficient tumors. TCRdb's copy holds only in-frame clones and misses some; the assay was immunoSEQ multiplex PCR. This table has about 22,000 clones, 84% appearing once. The sequenced sample was peripheral blood, obtained 2 weeks after starting pembrolizumab. The receptors were sampled from an adult with mismatch repair-deficient cancer. CDR3s include the opening cysteine and the closing phenylalanine or tryptophan. Each record gives: V gene, D gene, clone size, J gene, CDR3 protein, CDR3 DNA. D genes are given only for firm matches. A clone size is listed for some rows: how often the clone was seen (once, few, many), or a class if it is expanded.

>TRBV6-6|NA|NA|TRBJ1-4
CASSYFGREKLFF
TGTGCCAGCAGTTATTTCGGCCGTGAAAAACTGTTTTTT
>TRBV27|NA|NA|TRBJ2-2
CASSPRVDSQNTGELFF
TGTGCCAGCAGTCCGAGGGTGGACTCTCAAAACACCGGGGAGCTGTTTTTT
>TRBV6-1|TRBD2|NA|TRBJ2-5
CASSETSGVGETQYF
TGTGCCAGCAGTGAAACTAGCGGGGTAGGGGAGACCCAGTACTTC
>TRBV10-3|NA|once|TRBJ1-5
CAISESGGNQPQHF
TGTGCCATCAGTGAGTCCGGGGGCAATCAGCCCCAGCATTTT
>TRBV5-1|NA|NA|TRBJ2-3
CASSLYRSSTDTQYF
TGCGCCAGCAGCTTGTACAGGTCTAGCACAGATACGCAGTATTTT
>TRBV19|TRBD1|NA|TRBJ2-6
CASRGTGANVLTF
TGTGCCAGTAGAGGGACAGGAGCCAACGTCCTGACTTTC
>TRBV7-9|NA|NA|TRBJ2-5
CASSRTRHEGETQYF
TGTGCCAGCAGCCGAACTCGCCACGAAGGGGAGACCCAGTACTTC
>TRBV18|NA|NA|TRBJ2-7
CASSPPTIYEQYF
TGTGCCAGCTCACCCCCCACGATCTACGAGCAGTACTTC
>TRBV5-5|TRBD1|NA|TRBJ1-2
CASSLEPGQGFYGYTF
TGTGCCAGCAGCCTCGAGCCGGGACAGGGTTTCTATGGCTACACCTTC
>TRBV11-3|TRBD1|NA|TRBJ2-7
CASSLGGTGSEQYF
TGTGCCAGCAGCTTAGGGGGGACAGGGAGCGAGCAGTACTTC
>TRBV14|NA|NA|TRBJ1-3
CASSQTGWGFSGNTIYF
TGTGCCAGCAGCCAGACAGGTTGGGGTTTCTCTGGAAACACCATATATTTT
>TRBV7-9|NA|medium-sized|TRBJ1-1
CASSLERGVNTEAFF
TGTGCCAGCAGCTTAGAGAGGGGGGTTAACACTGAAGCTTTCTTT
>TRBV2|NA|few|TRBJ2-7
CASRGSSAYTYEQYF
TGTGCCAGCAGGGGGAGTAGCGCATACACCTACGAGCAGTACTTC
>TRBV28|NA|NA|TRBJ2-5
CASSLSGAWETQYF
TGTGCCAGCAGTTTGTCAGGGGCCTGGGAGACCCAGTACTTC
>TRBV6-1|NA|NA|TRBJ2-3
CASRQYSSTDTQYF
TGTGCCAGCAGACAGTACTCTAGCACAGATACGCAGTATTTT
>TRBV28|NA|few|TRBJ2-7
CAAAGSYEQYF
TGTGCCGCGGCGGGCTCCTACGAGCAGTACTTC
>TRBV7-9|NA|NA|TRBJ2-7
CASSLDRRLGRAPSYEQYF
TGTGCCAGCAGCCTTGATAGAAGATTGGGCAGGGCCCCCTCCTACGAGCAGTACTTC
>TRBV19|NA|NA|TRBJ1-5
CASSIVQGQPQHF
TGTGCCAGTAGTATAGTACAAGGTCAGCCCCAGCATTTT
>TRBV4-3|NA|NA|TRBJ1-4
CASSKGLATNEKLFF
TGCGCCAGCAGCAAGGGCCTTGCAACTAATGAAAAACTGTTTTTT
>TRBV6-4|TRBD2|NA|TRBJ2-5
CASSELAGAQETQYF
TGTGCCAGCAGTGAACTAGCGGGAGCCCAAGAGACCCAGTACTTC
>TRBV5-5|NA|NA|TRBJ1-1
CASSLIENTEAFF
TGTGCCAGCAGCTTGATAGAGAACACTGAAGCTTTCTTT